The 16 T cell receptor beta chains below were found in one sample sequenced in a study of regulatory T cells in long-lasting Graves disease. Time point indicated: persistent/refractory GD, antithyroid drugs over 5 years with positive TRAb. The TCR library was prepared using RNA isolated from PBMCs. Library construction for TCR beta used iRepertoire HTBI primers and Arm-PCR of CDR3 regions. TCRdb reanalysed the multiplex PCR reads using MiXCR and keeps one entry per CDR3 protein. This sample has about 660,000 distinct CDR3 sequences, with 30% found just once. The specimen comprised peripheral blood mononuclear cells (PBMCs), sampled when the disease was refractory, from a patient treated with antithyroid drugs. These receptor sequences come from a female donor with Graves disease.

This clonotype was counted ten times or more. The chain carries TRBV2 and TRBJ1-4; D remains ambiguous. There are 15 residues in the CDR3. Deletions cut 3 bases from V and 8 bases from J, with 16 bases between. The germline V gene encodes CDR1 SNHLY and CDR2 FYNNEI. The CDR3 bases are TGTGCCAGCAGTGATTTGGGTGGCGGCGAGGAAAAACTGTTTTTT. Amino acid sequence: CASSDLGGGEEKLFF.

The CDR3 is CSVEVALGNEQFF. In DNA, the CDR3 is TGCAGCGTTGAAGTAGCGCTGGGGAATGAGCAGTTCTTC. The chain uses TRBV29-1 and TRBJ2-1; perhaps TRBD2 as D (5 bases). Trimming pared 1 base from V and 7 bases from J, leaving 11 bases between. The V gene's germline CDR1 is SQVTM and CDR2 ANQGSEA. The CDR3 is made up of 13 amino acids.

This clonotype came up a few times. The DNA for the CDR3 is TGTGCCAGCAGCGCAGGGAAAGTACCCCTCCACTTT. Translating it yields CASSAGKVPLHF. This chain links TRBV7-9 with TRBJ1-6; a possible D gene is TRBD1 (5 bases). CDR3 length: 12 amino acids. Germline values: CDR1 SEHNR, CDR2 FQNEAQ (reference sequence). Trimming took 5 bases from V and 12 from J, leaving 11 bases between them.

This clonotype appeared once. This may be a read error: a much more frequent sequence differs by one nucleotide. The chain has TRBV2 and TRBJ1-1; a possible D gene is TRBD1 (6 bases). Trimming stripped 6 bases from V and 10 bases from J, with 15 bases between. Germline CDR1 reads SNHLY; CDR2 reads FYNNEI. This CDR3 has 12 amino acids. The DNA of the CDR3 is TGTGCCAGCAGCGTGACAGGTCCCGGAGCTTTCTTT. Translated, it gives CASSVTGPGAFF.

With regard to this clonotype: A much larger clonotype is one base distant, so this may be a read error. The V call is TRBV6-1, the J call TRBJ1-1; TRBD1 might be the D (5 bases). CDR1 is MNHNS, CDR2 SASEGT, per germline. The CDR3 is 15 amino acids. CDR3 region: CASSKGRPVNTEALF. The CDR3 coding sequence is TGTGCCAGCAGTAAGGGGCGGCCCGTGAACACTGAAGCTCTCTTT.

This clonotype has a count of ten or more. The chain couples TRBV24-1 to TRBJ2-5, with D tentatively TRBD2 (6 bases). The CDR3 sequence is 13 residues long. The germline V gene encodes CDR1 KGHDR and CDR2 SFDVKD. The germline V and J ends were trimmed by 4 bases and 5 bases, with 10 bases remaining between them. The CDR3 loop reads CATSERGRETQYF. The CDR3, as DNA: TGTGCCACCAGTGAGCGGGGCCGGGAGACCCAGTACTTC.

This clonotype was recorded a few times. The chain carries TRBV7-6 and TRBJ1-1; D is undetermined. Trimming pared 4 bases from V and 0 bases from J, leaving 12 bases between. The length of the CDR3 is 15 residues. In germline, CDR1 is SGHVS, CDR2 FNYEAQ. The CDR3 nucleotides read TGTGCCAGCAGCTCACGCACCGCCATGAACACTGAAGCTTTCTTT. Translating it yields CASSSRTAMNTEAFF. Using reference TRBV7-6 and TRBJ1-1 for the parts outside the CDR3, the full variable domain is GAGVSQSPRYKVTKRGQDVALRCDPISGHVSLYWYRQALGQGPEFLTYFNYEAQQDKSGLPNDRFSAERPEGSISTLTIQRTEQRDSAMYRCASSSRTAMNTEAFFGQGTRLTVV.

Here the CDR3 reads CASSPGLAGGLLAYEQYF. The CDR3, as DNA: TGCGCCAGCAGCCCGGGACTAGCGGGAGGTTTACTCGCCTACGAGCAGTACTTC. The chain carries TRBV5-1 and TRBJ2-7; TRBD2 matches at 15 bases. The CDR3 has 18 amino acids. Germline trimming cut 4 bases from V and 2 bases from J; bases unmatched to any gene: 10. Germline assignment: CDR1 SGHRS and CDR2 YFSETQ.

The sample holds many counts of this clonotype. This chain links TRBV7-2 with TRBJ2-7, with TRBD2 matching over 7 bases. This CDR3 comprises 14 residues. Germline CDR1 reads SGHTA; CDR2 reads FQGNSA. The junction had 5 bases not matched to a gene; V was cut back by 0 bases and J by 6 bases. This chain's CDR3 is CASSLAPRGFEQYF. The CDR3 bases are TGTGCCAGCAGCTTAGCCCCGCGGGGGTTCGAGCAGTACTTC. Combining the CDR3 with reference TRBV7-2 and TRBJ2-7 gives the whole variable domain GAGVSQSPSNKVTEKGKDVELRCDPISGHTALYWYRQSLGQGLEFLIYFQGNSAPDKSGLPSDRFSAERTGGSVSTLTIQRTQQEDSAVYLCASSLAPRGFEQYFGPGTRLTVT.

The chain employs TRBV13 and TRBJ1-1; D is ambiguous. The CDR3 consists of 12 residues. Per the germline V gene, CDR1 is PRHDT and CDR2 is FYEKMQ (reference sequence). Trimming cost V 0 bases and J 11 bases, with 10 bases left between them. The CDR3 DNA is TGTGCCAGCAGCTTAGGCCTGATGGAGGCTTTCTTT. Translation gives CASSLGLMEAFF.

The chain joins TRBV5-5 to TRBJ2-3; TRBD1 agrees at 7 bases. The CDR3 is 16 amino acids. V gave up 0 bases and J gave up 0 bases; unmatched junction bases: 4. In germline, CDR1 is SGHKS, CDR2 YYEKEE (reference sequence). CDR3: CASSLAGTVSTDTQYF. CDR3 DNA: TGTGCCAGCAGCTTGGCAGGGACAGTTAGCACAGATACGCAGTATTTT.

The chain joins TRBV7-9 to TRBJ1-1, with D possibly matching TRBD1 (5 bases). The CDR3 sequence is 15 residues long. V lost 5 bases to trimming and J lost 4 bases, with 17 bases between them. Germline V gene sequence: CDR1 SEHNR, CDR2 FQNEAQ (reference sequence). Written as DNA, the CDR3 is TGTGCCAGCAGCCCCCAGGCAGGGCGAGGCACTGAAGCTTTCTTT. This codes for CASSPQAGRGTEAFF.

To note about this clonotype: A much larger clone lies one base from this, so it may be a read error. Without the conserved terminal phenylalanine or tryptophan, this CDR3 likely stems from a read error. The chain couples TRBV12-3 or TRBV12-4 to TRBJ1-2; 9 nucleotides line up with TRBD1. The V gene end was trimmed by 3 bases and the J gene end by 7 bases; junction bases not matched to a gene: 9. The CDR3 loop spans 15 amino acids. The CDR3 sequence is CASSFRKWDRVGYTS. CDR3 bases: TGTGCCAGCAGTTTTAGGAAGTGGGACAGGGTTGGCTACACCTCC.

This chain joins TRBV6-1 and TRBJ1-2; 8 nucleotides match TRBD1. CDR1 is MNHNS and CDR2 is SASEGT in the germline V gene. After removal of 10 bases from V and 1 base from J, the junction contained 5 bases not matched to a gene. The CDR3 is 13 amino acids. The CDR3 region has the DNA TGTGCCACCCTAACAGGGGGTAACTATGGCTACACCTTC. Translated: CATLTGGNYGYTF.

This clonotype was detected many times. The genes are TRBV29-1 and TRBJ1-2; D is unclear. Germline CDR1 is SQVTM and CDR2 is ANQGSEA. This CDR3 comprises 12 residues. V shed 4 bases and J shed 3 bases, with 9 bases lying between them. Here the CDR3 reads CSVAGIYYGYTF. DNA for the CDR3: TGCAGCGTTGCTGGGATCTACTATGGCTACACCTTC.

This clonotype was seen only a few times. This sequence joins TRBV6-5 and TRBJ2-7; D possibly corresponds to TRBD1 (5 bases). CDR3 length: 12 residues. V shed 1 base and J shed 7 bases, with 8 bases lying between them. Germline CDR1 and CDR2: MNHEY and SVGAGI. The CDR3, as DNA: TGTGCCAGCAGTTACTTAGGGGTTGAGCAGTACTTC. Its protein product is CASSYLGVEQYF.